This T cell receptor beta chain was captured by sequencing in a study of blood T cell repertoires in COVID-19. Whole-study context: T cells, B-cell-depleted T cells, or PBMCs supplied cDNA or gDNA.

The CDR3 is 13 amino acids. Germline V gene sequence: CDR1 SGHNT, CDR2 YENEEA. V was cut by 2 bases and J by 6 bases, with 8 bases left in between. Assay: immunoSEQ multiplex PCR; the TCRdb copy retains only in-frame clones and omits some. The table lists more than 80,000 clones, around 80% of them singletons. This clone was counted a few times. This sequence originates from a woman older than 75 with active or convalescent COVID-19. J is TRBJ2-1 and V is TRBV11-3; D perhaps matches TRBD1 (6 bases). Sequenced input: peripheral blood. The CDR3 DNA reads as TGTGCCAGCAGCTTAAACAGGGCCAATGAGCAGTTCTTC. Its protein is CASSLNRANEQFF.